Below, 5 T cell receptor beta chains from the same sample are listed, as sequenced in a study of vaccination and CD4 T cells after COVID-19. These receptors are not linked to any known antigen. Scientists ran DNA taken from cultured CD4+ T cells through the Oncomine TCR Beta short-read assay for sequencing. TCRdb fed the PCR reads into MiXCR, producing one record per CDR3 protein. The sample holds fewer than 15,000 distinct CDR3 sequences, approximately 50% seen once. Treatment specified: approximately 9-day PBMC culture with coronavirus spike peptide pools or control peptides (ViraFEST assay). Sequences were derived from CD4+ T cells from blood, cultured in vitro, sampled before SARS-CoV-2 vaccination. These receptors came from a human donor who had recovered from COVID-19.

The gene calls are TRBV6-5 and TRBJ1-2, with 8 bases that match TRBD1. Per the germline V gene, CDR1 is MNHEY and CDR2 is SVGAGI. The CDR3 is made up of 15 amino acids. With V trimmed by 2 bases and J by 4 bases, 6 bases remained unmatched. DNA for the CDR3: TGTGCCAGCAGTTACCGCGGACAGGGCGCCTATGGCTACACCTTC. This translates into CASSYRGQGAYGYTF.

The chain joins TRBV7-9 to TRBJ1-1; D gene unclear. Trimming removed 3 bases from V and 6 bases from J, with 8 bases in between. In germline, CDR1 is SEHNR, CDR2 FQNEAQ (reference sequence). The CDR3 sequence is 12 residues long. CDR3 protein: CASSLRIAEAFF. Here the CDR3 DNA reads TGTGCCAGCAGCTTGCGGATTGCTGAAGCTTTCTTT.

This clonotype was observed a few times. The chain has TRBV15 and TRBJ1-2; D call uncertain. The CDR3 loop spans 14 amino acids. Trimming pared 1 base from V and 4 bases from J, leaving 10 bases between. Germline loops: CDR1 LNHNV, CDR2 YYDKDF (reference sequence). CDR3 sequence (DNA): TGTGCCACCAGCAGAGGGGAGGGCAGCTATGGCTACACCTTC. The encoded protein is CATSRGEGSYGYTF.

The rearrangement links TRBV19 to TRBJ2-2; the D gene is possibly TRBD1 (6 bases). V lost 9 bases and J 6 bases, leaving 20 bases between the germline ends. CDR3 size: 15 residues. Germline CDR1 LNHDA, CDR2 SQIVND (reference sequence). CDR3 sequence: CASTKTPGASGELFF. The CDR3 bases are TGTGCCAGCACGAAGACACCAGGGGCCTCCGGGGAGCTGTTTTTT.

The rearrangement joins TRBV24-1 to TRBJ2-5; D is unclear. Trimming pared 7 bases from V and 5 bases from J, leaving 10 bases between. From germline, CDR1 is KGHDR and CDR2 SFDVKD. The CDR3 has 12 amino acids. CDR3 in amino acids: CATSGSAETQYF. The CDR3 coding sequence is TGTGCCACCAGCGGTTCGGCGGAGACCCAGTACTTC.